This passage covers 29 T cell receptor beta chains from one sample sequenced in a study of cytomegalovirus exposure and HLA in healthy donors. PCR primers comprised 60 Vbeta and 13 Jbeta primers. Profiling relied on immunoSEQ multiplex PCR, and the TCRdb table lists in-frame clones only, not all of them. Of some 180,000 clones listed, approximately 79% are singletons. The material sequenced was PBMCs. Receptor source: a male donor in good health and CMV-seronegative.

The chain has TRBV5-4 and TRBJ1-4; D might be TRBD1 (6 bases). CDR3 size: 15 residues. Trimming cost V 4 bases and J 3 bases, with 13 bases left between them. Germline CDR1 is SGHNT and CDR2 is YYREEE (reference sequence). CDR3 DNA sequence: TGTGCCAGCAGCATATACAGGGCGGCTAATGAAAAACTGTTTTTT. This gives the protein CASSIYRAANEKLFF.

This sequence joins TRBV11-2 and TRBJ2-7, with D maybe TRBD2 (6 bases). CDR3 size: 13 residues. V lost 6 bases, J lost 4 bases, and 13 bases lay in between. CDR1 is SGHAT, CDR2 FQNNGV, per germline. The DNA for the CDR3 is TGTGCCAGCAGATCCGGCGGGGTTTACGAGCAGTACTTC. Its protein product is CASRSGGVYEQYF.

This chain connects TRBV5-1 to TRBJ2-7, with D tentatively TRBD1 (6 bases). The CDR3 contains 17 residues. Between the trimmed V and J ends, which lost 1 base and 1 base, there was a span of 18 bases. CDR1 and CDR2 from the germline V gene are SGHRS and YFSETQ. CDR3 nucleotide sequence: TGCGCCAGCAGCTTGTCCCCGTGGGACACGTTATCCTACGAGCAGTACTTC. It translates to CASSLSPWDTLSYEQYF.

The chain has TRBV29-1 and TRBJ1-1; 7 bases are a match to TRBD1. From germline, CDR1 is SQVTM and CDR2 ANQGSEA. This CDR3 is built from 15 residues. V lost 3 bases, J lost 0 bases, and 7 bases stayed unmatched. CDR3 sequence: CSVDEQGIMNTEAFF. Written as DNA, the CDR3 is TGCAGCGTTGATGAACAGGGGATAATGAACACTGAAGCTTTCTTT.

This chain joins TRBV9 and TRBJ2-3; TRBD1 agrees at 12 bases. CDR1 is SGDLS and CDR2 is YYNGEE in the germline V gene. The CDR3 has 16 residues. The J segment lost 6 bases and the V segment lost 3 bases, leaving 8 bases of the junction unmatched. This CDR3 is CASSASGTGGMDTQYF. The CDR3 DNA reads TGTGCCAGCAGCGCGTCCGGGACAGGGGGCATGGATACGCAGTATTTT.

For the CDR3, the DNA is TGTGCCATCGAACAGGGTAAGGGAGTTGGGGCTTTCTTT. This codes for CAIEQGKGVGAFF. The chain couples TRBV10-3 to TRBJ1-1, with TRBD1 as a possible D gene (6 bases). The CDR3 length is 13 residues. V was trimmed by 8 bases and J by 11 bases, leaving 21 bases between them. Germline assignment: CDR1 ENHRY and CDR2 SYGVKD.

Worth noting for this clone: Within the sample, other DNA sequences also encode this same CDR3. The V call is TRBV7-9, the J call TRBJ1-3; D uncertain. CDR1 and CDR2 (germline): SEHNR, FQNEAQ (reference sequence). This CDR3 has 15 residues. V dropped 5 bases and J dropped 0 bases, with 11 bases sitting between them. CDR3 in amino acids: CASSPTGSSGNTIYF. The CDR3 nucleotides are TGTGCCAGCAGCCCCACGGGATCCTCTGGAAACACCATATATTTT. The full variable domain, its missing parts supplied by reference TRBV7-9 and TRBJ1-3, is DTGVSQNPRHKITKRGQNVTFRCDPISEHNRLYWYRQTLGQGPEFLTYFQNEAQLEKSRLLSDRFSAERPKGSFSTLEIQRTEQGDSAMYLCASSPTGSSGNTIYFGEGSWLTVV.

The CDR3 spells CASSEWGGLYEQYF. CDR3 nucleotide sequence: TGTGCCAGCAGTGAGTGGGGGGGGCTCTACGAGCAGTACTTC. J is TRBJ2-7 and V is TRBV6-1, with D perhaps matching TRBD2 (7 bases). V was clipped by 3 bases and J by 3 bases, with 12 bases between them. The CDR3 loop spans 14 amino acids. Germline CDR1 and CDR2: MNHNS and SASEGT.

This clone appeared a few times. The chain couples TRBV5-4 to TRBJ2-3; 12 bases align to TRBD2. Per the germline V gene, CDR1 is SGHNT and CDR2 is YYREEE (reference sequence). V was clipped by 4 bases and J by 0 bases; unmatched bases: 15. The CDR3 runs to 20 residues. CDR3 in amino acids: CASSKFRGLAGKSSTDTQYF. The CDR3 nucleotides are TGTGCCAGCAGCAAATTTCGCGGACTAGCGGGGAAATCTAGCACAGATACGCAGTATTTT.

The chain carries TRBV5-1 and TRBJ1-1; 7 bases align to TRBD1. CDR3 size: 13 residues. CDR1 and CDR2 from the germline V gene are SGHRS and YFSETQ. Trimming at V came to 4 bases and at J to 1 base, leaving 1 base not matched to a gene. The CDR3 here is CASSGTENTEAFF. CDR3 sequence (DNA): TGCGCCAGCAGCGGGACAGAGAACACTGAAGCTTTCTTT.

The CDR3: CASSWGGQGLSYEQYF. CDR3 DNA sequence: TGTGCCAGCAGCTGGGGGGGACAGGGACTTTCCTACGAGCAGTACTTC. J is TRBJ2-7 and V is TRBV7-2; 9 nucleotides agree with TRBD1. The CDR3 covers 16 residues. Germline CDR1 and CDR2: SGHTA and FQGNSA. The junction had 8 bases not matched to a gene; V was cut back by 4 bases and J by 1 base. Full variable domain (missing parts from reference TRBV7-2 and TRBJ2-7): GAGVSQSPSNKVTEKGKDVELRCDPISGHTALYWYRQSLGQGLEFLIYFQGNSAPDKSGLPSDRFSAERTGGSVSTLTIQRTQQEDSAVYLCASSWGGQGLSYEQYFGPGTRLTVT.

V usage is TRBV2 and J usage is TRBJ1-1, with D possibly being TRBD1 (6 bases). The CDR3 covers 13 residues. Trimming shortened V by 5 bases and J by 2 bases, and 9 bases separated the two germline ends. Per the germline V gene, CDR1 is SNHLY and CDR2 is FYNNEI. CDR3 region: CASSIRGNTEAFF. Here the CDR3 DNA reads TGTGCCAGCAGTATCAGGGGAAACACTGAAGCTTTCTTT.

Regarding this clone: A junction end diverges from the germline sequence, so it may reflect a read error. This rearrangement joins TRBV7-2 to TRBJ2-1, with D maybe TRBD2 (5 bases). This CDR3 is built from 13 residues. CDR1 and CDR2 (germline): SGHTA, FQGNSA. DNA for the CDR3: TGTGCCAGCAGCTTAGCGACGGGGAATGGGCAGTTCTTC. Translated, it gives CASSLATGNGQFF.

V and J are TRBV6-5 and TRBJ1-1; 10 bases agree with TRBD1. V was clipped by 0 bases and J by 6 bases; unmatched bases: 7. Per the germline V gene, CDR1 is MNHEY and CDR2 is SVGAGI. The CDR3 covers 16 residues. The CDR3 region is CASSYSIGDRGSEAFF. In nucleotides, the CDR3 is TGTGCCAGCAGTTACTCGATAGGGGACAGGGGCTCTGAAGCTTTCTTT.

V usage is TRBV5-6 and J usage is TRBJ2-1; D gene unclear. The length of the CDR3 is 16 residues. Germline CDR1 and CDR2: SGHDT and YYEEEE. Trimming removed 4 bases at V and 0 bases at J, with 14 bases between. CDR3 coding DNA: TGTGCCAGCAGCAACCCTGCGTACCCCTCCTACAATGAGCAGTTCTTC. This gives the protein CASSNPAYPSYNEQFF.

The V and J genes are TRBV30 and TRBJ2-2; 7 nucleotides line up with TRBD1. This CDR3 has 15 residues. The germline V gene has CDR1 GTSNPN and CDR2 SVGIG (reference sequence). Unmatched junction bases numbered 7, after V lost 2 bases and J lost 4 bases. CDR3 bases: TGTGCCTGGAGTCCAGACAGGGTAGGCACCGGGGAGCTGTTTTTT. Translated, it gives CAWSPDRVGTGELFF.

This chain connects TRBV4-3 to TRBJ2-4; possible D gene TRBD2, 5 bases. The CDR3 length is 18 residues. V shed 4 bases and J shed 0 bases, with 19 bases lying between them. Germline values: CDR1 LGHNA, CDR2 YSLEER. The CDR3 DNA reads TGCGCCAGCAGCCCTCACCTGGACTCTGCTCTAGCCAAAAACATTCAGTACTTC. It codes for CASSPHLDSALAKNIQYF.

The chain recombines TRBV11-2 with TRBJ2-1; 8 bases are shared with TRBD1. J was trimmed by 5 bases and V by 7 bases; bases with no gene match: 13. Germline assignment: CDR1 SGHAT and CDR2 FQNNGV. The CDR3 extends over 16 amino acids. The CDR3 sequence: CASTYIRDRSNNEQFF. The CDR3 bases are TGTGCCAGCACCTATATCCGGGACAGGTCCAACAATGAGCAGTTCTTC. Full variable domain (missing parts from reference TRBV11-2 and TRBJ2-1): EAGVAQSPRYKIIEKRQSVAFWCNPISGHATLYWYQQILGQGPKLLIQFQNNGVVDDSQLPKDRFSAERLKGVDSTLKIQPAKLEDSAVYLCASTYIRDRSNNEQFFGPGTRLTVL.

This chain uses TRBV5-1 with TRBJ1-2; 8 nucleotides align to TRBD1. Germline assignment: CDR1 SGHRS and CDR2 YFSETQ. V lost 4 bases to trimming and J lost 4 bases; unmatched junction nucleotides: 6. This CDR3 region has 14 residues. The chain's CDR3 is CASSPEQGVYGYTF. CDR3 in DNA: TGCGCCAGCAGCCCGGAACAGGGGGTCTATGGCTACACCTTC.

CDR3 nucleotides: TGTGCCAGCAGTGAGGGAGGGTCTAACTATGGCTACACCTTC. Translating gives CASSEGGSNYGYTF. V is TRBV6-1 and J is TRBJ1-2, with D hard to call. With 3 bases removed from V and 0 bases from J, the gap between germline ends came to 8 bases. CDR1 and CDR2 from the germline V gene are MNHNS and SASEGT. This CDR3 comprises 14 residues.

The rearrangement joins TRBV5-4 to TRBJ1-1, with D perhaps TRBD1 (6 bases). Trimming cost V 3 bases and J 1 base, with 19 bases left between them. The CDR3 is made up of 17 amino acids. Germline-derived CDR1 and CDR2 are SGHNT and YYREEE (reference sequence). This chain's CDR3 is CASSSNRDILTNTEAFF. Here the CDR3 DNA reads TGTGCCAGCAGCTCCAACCGGGACATCTTAACGAACACTGAAGCTTTCTTT.

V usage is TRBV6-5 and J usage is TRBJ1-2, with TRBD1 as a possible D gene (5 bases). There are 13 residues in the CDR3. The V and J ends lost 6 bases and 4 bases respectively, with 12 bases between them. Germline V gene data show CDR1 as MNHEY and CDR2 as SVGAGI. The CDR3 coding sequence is TGTGCCAGCAGCCCGACAGTGGCCTATGGCTACACCTTC. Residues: CASSPTVAYGYTF.

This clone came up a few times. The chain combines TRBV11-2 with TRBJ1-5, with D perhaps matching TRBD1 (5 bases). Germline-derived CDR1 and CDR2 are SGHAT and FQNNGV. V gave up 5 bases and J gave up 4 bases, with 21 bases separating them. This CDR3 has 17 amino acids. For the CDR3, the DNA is TGTGCCAGCAGCCCCTTAGCAATGGGGCAGTCTAATCAGCCCCAGCATTTT. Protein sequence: CASSPLAMGQSNQPQHF.

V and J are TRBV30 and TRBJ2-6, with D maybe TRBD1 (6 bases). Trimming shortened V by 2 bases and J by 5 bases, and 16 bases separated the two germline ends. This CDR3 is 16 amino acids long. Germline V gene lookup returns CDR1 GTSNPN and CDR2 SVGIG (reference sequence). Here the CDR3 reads CAWSPGTSTRANVLTF. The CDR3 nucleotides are TGTGCCTGGAGTCCGGGGACATCTACGAGGGCCAACGTCCTGACTTTC. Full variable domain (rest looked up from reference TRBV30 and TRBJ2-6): SQTIHQWPATLVQPVGSPLSLECTVEGTSNPNLYWYRQAAGRGLQLLFYSVGIGQISSEVPQNLSASRPQDRQFILSSKKLLLSDSGFYLCAWSPGTSTRANVLTFGAGSRLTVL.

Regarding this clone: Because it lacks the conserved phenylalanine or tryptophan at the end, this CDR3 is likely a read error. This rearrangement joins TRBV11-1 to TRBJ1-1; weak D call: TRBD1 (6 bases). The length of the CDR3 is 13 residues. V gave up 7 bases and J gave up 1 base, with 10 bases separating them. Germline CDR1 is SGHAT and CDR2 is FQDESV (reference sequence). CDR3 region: CASTLGQNTEAFL. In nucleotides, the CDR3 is TGTGCCAGCACACTGGGACAGAACACTGAAGCTTTCCTT.

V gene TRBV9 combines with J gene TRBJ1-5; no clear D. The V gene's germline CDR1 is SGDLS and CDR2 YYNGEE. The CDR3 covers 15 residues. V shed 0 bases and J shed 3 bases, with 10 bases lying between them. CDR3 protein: CASSVGQNYNQPQHF. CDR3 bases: TGTGCCAGCAGCGTAGGCCAGAATTACAATCAGCCCCAGCATTTT.

CDR3 in amino acids: CASSFRQVNEKLFF. The CDR3, as DNA: TGTGCCAGCAGCTTTCGGCAGGTTAATGAAAAACTGTTTTTT. The rearrangement links TRBV5-5 to TRBJ1-4; no clear D. Trimming left V 2 bases short and J 4 bases short, with 9 bases between. The CDR3 consists of 14 residues. CDR1 and CDR2 from the germline V gene are SGHKS and YYEKEE (reference sequence).

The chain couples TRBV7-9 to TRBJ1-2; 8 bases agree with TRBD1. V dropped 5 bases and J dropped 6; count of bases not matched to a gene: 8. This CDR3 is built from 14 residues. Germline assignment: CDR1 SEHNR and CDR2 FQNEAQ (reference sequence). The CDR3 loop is CASSQDWDRHGYTF. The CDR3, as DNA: TGTGCCAGCAGCCAGGATTGGGACAGGCATGGCTACACCTTC.

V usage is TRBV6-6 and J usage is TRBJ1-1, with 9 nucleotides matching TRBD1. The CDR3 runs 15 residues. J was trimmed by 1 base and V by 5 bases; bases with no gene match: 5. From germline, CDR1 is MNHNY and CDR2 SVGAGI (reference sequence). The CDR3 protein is CASSLPGQGNTEAFF. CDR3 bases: TGTGCCAGCAGTCTACCGGGACAGGGGAACACTGAAGCTTTCTTT.